Listed below are T cell receptor beta chains from one sample, sequenced in a study of blood T cell repertoires in COVID-19. Clones were sequenced by immunoSEQ multiplex PCR, and TCRdb holds only the in-frame ones, with some missing. The repertoire includes about 100,000 clones, roughly 79% of them detected once, and under 35% sits in the top ten. The sample consisted of peripheral blood. Receptor source: a man between 65 and 79 years old with active or convalescent COVID-19. Each CDR3 is given with its conserved first and last residue. The D gene is left open where the match is weak. Clone size appears in some rows only: once, few, many, or a class for an expanded clone.

TRBJ1-5,TRBV3-1/TRBV3-2,NA,TRBD1,CASSRRTGRDQPQHF,TGTGCCAGCAGCCGCCGGACAGGGAGGGACCAGCCCCAGCATTTT
TRBJ1-2,TRBV5-5,NA,TRBD1,CASSGGQGLDGYTF,TGTGCCAGCAGCGGGGGACAGGGGTTGGATGGCTACACCTTC
TRBJ2-3,TRBV4-2,once,TRBD2,CASSFSTSGGAVTDTQYF,TGTGCCAGCAGCTTCTCGACTAGCGGGGGGGCCGTCACAGATACGCAGTATTTT
TRBJ2-1,TRBV27,NA,NA,CASSYSGAFRDEQFF,TGTGCCAGCAGTTACAGCGGAGCCTTTAGGGATGAGCAGTTCTTC
TRBJ1-5,TRBV30,NA,TRBD1,CAWSQDRAQPQHF,TGTGCCTGGAGCCAAGACAGGGCACAGCCCCAGCATTTT
TRBJ1-5,TRBV5-6,few,TRBD1,CASSFYAGTGSSNQPQHF,TGTGCCAGCAGCTTCTATGCCGGGACAGGATCTAGCAATCAGCCCCAGCATTTT
TRBJ1-1,TRBV4-3,NA,NA,CASSHHHEGEMNTEAFF,TGCGCCAGCAGCCATCACCACGAGGGGGAAATGAACACTGAAGCTTTCTTT
TRBJ2-2,TRBV4-2,NA,TRBD2,CASSQDRLAGVTGELFF,TGTGCCAGCAGCCAAGATCGTCTAGCGGGAGTCACCGGGGAGCTGTTTTTT
TRBJ2-1,TRBV12-3/TRBV12-4,NA,TRBD2,CASSYGLGNEQFF,TGTGCCAGCAGTTACGGACTAGGCAATGAGCAGTTCTTC
TRBJ2-1,TRBV16,NA,TRBD2,CASSQGTSRYNEQFF,TGTGCCAGCAGCCAAGGGACTAGCCGATACAATGAGCAGTTCTTC
TRBJ1-2,TRBV3-1/TRBV3-2,NA,TRBD1,CASSQEFTGVSPYGYTF,TGTGCCAGCAGCCAAGAGTTCACAGGGGTTTCCCCCTATGGCTACACCTTC
TRBJ1-6,TRBV10-3,few,TRBD1,CAVQTGDNSPLHF,TGTGCCGTCCAAACAGGGGATAATTCACCCCTCCACTTT
TRBJ1-1,TRBV2,NA,NA,CASSLGGAAFF,TGTGCCAGCAGTTTGGGAGGCGCGGCTTTCTTT
TRBJ2-5,TRBV28,NA,NA,CASSLGRVETQYF,TGTGCCAGCAGTTTAGGCAGGGTGGAGACCCAGTACTTC
TRBJ2-6,TRBV24-1,NA,NA,CATSDGGGLAGANVLTF,TGTGCCACCAGTGATGGGGGCGGCCTCGCCGGGGCCAACGTCCTGACTTTC
TRBJ1-3,TRBV6-6,NA,NA,CASSYPTGTGNTIYF,TGTGCCAGCAGTTACCCGACAGGAACTGGAAACACCATATATTTT
TRBJ2-1,TRBV5-4,once,TRBD1,CASSRTGTGLHNEQFF,TGTGCCAGCAGCCGAACCGGGACAGGCTTACACAATGAGCAGTTCTTC
TRBJ2-7,TRBV9,NA,NA,CASAPGQHYEQYF,TGTGCCAGCGCCCCAGGACAGCACTACGAGCAGTACTTC
TRBJ1-3,TRBV30,few,NA,CAWTPGSGNTIYF,TGTGCCTGGACCCCGGGATCTGGAAACACCATATATTTT
TRBJ1-5,TRBV7-8,NA,TRBD1,CASSLGGTGKRRQPQHF,TGTGCCAGCAGCTTAGGGGGGACAGGGAAGAGGCGTCAGCCCCAGCATTTT
TRBJ2-7,TRBV9,once,NA,CASNYYTSSYEQYF,TGTGCCAGCAACTATTACACGAGCTCCTACGAGCAGTACTTC
TRBJ2-5,TRBV24-1,NA,NA,CATSRGIGSHVETQYF,TGTGCCACCAGTCGAGGGATCGGCTCCCATGTTGAGACCCAGTACTTC
TRBJ2-7,TRBV7-8,NA,TRBD1,CASTRGTGLYF,TGTGCCAGCACCCGGGGGACAGGGCTTTACTTC
TRBJ1-6,TRBV6-6,NA,NA,CASTQVDGNNSPLHF,TGTGCCAGCACCCAAGTCGACGGGAATAATTCACCCCTCCACTTT
TRBJ1-4,TRBV7-3,NA,NA,CASSLGSTERAYEKLFF,TGTGCCAGCAGCTTAGGGTCGACAGAACGAGCCTATGAAAAACTGTTTTTT
TRBJ2-7,TRBV7-2,NA,TRBD2,CASSLRSGTSTEQYF,TGTGCCAGCAGCCTTAGGTCCGGGACTAGCACCGAGCAGTACTTC
TRBJ2-7,TRBV15,NA,NA,CATSRARGAYEQYF,TGTGCCACCAGCAGAGCCAGGGGTGCCTACGAGCAGTACTTC
TRBJ2-2,TRBV27,NA,NA,CASSFFNGNTGELFF,TGTGCCAGCAGTTTCTTCAACGGGAACACCGGGGAGCTGTTTTTT
TRBJ1-2,TRBV10-3,NA,NA,CAISESGVNYGYTF,TGTGCCATCAGTGAGTCGGGAGTAAACTATGGCTACACCTTC
TRBJ1-3,TRBV19,NA,NA,CASIPQGSGNTIYF,TGTGCCAGCATTCCACAGGGTTCTGGAAACACCATATATTTT
TRBJ1-6,TRBV30,few,TRBD1,CAWSVRGPGRARNSPLHF,TGTGCCTGGAGTGTGAGGGGGCCGGGAAGGGCGCGGAATTCACCCCTCCACTTT
TRBJ1-6,TRBV6-5,once,NA,CASSPRSYNSPLHF,TGTGCCAGCAGTCCCCGCTCCTATAATTCACCCCTCCACTTT
TRBJ1-3,TRBV7-9,few,NA,CASSFDRSSGNTIYF,TGTGCCAGCAGCTTCGACCGGAGCTCTGGAAACACCATATATTTT
TRBJ2-3,TRBV27,few,TRBD2,CASSAGGGSDTQYF,TGTGCCAGCAGTGCCGGGGGGGGCAGCGATACGCAGTATTTT
TRBJ2-5,TRBV19,NA,TRBD2,CASSIEGPGLAGVRETQYF,TGTGCCAGTAGTATCGAAGGTCCGGGACTAGCGGGGGTCCGGGAGACCCAGTACTTC
TRBJ1-1,TRBV5-1,many,TRBD1,CASSGTDFEAFF,TGCGCCAGCAGCGGGACAGACTTTGAAGCTTTCTTT
TRBJ1-1,TRBV7-6,once,NA,CASSSGRTVNTEAFF,TGTGCCAGCAGTTCCGGTAGGACAGTGAACACTGAAGCTTTCTTT
TRBJ1-2,TRBV7-2,NA,NA,CASSSDSGIYGYTF,TGTGCCAGCAGCTCGGATTCCGGGATTTATGGCTACACCTTC
TRBJ2-1,TRBV5-8,NA,TRBD1,CASSLGQGINEQFF,TGTGCCAGCAGCTTGGGACAGGGAATTAATGAGCAGTTCTTC
TRBJ2-7,TRBV21-1,NA,NA,CASSSENRGTYEQYF,TGTGCCAGCAGCAGCGAGAACAGGGGAACCTACGAGCAGTACTTC
TRBJ1-1,TRBV6-2/TRBV6-3,NA,NA,CASSYSSSGEAEAFF,TGTGCCAGCAGTTACTCGAGCTCGGGGGAGGCTGAAGCTTTCTTT
TRBJ2-1,TRBV19,NA,TRBD2,CASSIGSGSGTYNEQFF,TGTGCCAGTAGTATAGGTAGCGGGAGTGGAACCTACAATGAGCAGTTCTTC
TRBJ1-5,TRBV7-9,NA,NA,CASSLQGTASNQPQHF,TGTGCCAGCAGCCTGCAGGGGACCGCCTCCAATCAGCCCCAGCATTTT
TRBJ2-7,TRBV6-5,NA,TRBD1,CASSRTGTGIGEQYF,TGTGCCAGCAGTCGAACCGGGACAGGAATAGGCGAGCAGTACTTC
TRBJ1-2,TRBV19,NA,NA,CASSINPPRGSGYTF,TGTGCCAGTAGTATTAACCCCCCGAGAGGGAGTGGCTACACCTTC
TRBJ2-6,TRBV5-8,NA,TRBD1,CASSPGFGTVDSGANVLTF,TGTGCCAGCAGCCCTGGGTTTGGGACAGTAGACTCTGGGGCCAACGTCCTGACTTTC
TRBJ2-4,TRBV13,NA,TRBD1,CASSLDRGMVAKNIQYF,TGTGCCAGCAGCTTGGACAGGGGAATGGTAGCCAAAAACATTCAGTACTTC
TRBJ2-3,TRBV27,NA,TRBD2,CASSSSGFVAGVSTDTQYF,TGTGCCAGCAGTTCCTCGGGGTTTGTAGCGGGGGTTAGCACAGATACGCAGTATTTT
TRBJ2-7,TRBV7-9,NA,TRBD1,CASSSRDRESEQYF,TGTGCCAGCAGTTCTAGGGACAGGGAGAGCGAGCAGTACTTC